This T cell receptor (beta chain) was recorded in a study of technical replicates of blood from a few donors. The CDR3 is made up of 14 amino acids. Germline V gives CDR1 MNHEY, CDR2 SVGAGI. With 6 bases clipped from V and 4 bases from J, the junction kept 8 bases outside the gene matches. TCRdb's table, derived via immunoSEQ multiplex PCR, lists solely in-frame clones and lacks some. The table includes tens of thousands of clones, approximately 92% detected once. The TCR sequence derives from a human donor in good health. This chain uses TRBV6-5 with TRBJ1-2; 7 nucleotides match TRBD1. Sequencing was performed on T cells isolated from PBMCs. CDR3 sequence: CASRRQGKIYGYTF. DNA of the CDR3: TGTGCCAGCAGACGACAGGGAAAAATCTATGGCTACACCTTC.